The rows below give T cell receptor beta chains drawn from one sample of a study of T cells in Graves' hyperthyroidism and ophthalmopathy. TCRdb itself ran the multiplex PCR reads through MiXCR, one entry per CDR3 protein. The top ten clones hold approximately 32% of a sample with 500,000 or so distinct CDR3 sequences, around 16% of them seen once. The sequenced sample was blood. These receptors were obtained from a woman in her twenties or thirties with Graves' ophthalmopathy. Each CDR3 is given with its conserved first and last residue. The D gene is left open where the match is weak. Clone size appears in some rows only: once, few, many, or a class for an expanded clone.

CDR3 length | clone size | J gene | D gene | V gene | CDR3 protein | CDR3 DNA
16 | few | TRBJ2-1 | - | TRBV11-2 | CASRALKRSLYNEQFF | TGTGCCAGCAGGGCGTTAAAGCGGTCCCTTTACAATGAGCAGTTCTTC
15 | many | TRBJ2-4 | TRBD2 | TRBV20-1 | CSARSGELAGDIQYF | TGCAGTGCTAGATCCGGGGAACTAGCGGGTGACATTCAGTACTTC
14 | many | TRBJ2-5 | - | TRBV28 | CASSSSWREETQYF | TGTGCCAGCAGTTCCTCTTGGAGAGAAGAGACCCAGTACTTC
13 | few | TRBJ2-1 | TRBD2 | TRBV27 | CASNVAGVGEQFF | TGTGCCAGCAACGTAGCGGGAGTCGGTGAGCAGTTCTTC
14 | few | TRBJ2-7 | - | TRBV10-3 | CAISEIRRPYEQYF | TGTGCCATCAGTGAGATAAGGAGGCCCTACGAGCAGTACTTC
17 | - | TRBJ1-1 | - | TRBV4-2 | CASSQDWSGLVGTEAFF | TGTGCCAGCAGCCAAGATTGGTCAGGGCTGGTCGGCACTGAAGCTTTCTTT
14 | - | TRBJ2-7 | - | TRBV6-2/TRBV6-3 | CASSRDGLGLEQYF | TGTGCCAGCTCTAGGGACGGACTGGGTCTCGAGCAGTACTTC
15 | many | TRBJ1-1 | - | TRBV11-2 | CASSSPGGVNTEAFF | TGTGCCAGCAGCTCGCCGGGGGGCGTGAACACTGAAGCTTTCTTT
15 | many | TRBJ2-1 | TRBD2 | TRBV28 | CASSPGLEFPPEQFF | TGTGCCAGCAGCCCGGGACTAGAATTTCCGCCTGAGCAGTTCTTC
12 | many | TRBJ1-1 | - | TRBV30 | CAWSIRTAQAFF | TGTGCCTGGAGTATCCGGACGGCTCAAGCTTTCTTT
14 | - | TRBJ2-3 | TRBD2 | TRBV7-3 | CASSLGAGADTQYF | TGTGCCAGCAGCTTAGGAGCGGGAGCAGATACGCAGTATTTT
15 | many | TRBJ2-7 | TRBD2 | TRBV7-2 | CASSQGLAAAYEQYF | TGTGCCAGCAGCCAGGGACTAGCGGCAGCCTACGAGCAGTACTTC
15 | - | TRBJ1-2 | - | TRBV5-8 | CASSLKPALPNGYTF | TGTGCCAGCAGCCTAAAGCCCGCCCTACCCAATGGCTACACCTTC
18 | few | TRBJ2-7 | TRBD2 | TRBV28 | CASSLPSGREENPYEQYF | TGTGCCAGCAGTTTACCTAGCGGGAGGGAAGAAAATCCCTACGAGCAGTACTTC
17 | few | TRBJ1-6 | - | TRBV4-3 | CASSQENLWGHNSPLHF | TGCGCCAGCAGCCAAGAGAATCTTTGGGGGCATAATTCACCCCTCCACTTT
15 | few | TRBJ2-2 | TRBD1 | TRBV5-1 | CASSLVGTGVRELFF | TGCGCCAGCAGCTTGGTTGGGACAGGGGTTCGGGAGCTGTTTTTT
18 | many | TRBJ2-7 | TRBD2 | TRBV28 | CASSDTTSSGRTLYEQYF | TGTGCCAGCAGTGACACCACATCTAGCGGGAGGACGTTGTACGAGCAGTACTTC
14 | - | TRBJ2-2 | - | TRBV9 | CASSLGEVIGELFF | TGTGCCAGCAGCCTGGGAGAGGTTATCGGGGAGCTGTTTTTT
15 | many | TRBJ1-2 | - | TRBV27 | CASSSRSDRRYGYTF | TGTGCCAGCAGTTCCCGGTCCGACAGGAGATATGGCTACACCTTC
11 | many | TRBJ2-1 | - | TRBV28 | CASSTRDEQFF | TGTGCCAGCAGTACCCGAGATGAGCAGTTCTTC
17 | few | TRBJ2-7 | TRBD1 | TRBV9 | CASSVGTGGEIPYEQYF | TGTGCCAGCAGCGTAGGGACAGGGGGCGAGATCCCCTACGAGCAGTACTTC
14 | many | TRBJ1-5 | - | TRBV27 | CASRTAHSNQPQHF | TGTGCCAGCCGAACGGCCCACAGCAATCAGCCCCAGCATTTT
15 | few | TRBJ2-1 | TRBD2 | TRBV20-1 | CSASFSGGSYNEQFF | TGCAGTGCTAGTTTTAGCGGGGGCTCCTACAATGAGCAGTTCTTC
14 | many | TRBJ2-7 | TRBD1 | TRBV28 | CASTKGQGAYEQYF | TGTGCCAGCACCAAGGGACAGGGGGCCTACGAGCAGTACTTC
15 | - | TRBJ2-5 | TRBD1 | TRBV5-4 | CASSSRQGMEETQYF | TGTGCCAGCAGCTCCCGACAGGGCATGGAAGAGACCCAGTACTTC
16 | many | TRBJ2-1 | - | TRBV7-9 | CASSQIVLAGYNEQFF | TGTGCCAGCAGCCAGATCGTACTAGCCGGTTACAATGAGCAGTTCTTC
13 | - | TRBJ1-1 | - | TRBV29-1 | CSVETRLNTEAFF | TGCAGCGTTGAAACACGCTTGAACACTGAAGCTTTCTTT
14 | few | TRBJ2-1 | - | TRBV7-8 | CASSAPGDYNEQFF | TGTGCCAGCAGCGCCCCGGGAGACTACAATGAGCAGTTCTTC
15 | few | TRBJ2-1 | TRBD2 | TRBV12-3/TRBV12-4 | CASSLGSGSDNEQFF | TGTGCCAGCAGTTTAGGTAGCGGGTCTGACAATGAGCAGTTCTTC
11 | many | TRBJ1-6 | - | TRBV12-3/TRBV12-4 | CASRGGSPLHF | TGTGCCAGCAGGGGTGGTTCACCCCTCCACTTT
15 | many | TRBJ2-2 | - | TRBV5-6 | CASSLWGYLTGELFF | TGTGCCAGCAGCTTGTGGGGCTATCTGACCGGGGAGCTGTTTTTT
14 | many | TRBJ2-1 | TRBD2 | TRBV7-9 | CASSSTSGKGEQFF | TGTGCCAGCAGCTCGACTAGCGGGAAAGGTGAGCAGTTCTTC
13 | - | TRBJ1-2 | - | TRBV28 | CASRNPTGNGYTF | TGTGCCAGCAGGAACCCTACAGGGAACGGCTACACCTTC
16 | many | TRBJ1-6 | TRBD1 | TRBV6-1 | CASSEAVGQRSSPLHF | TGTGCCAGCAGTGAAGCAGTGGGACAGCGGTCTTCACCCCTCCACTTT
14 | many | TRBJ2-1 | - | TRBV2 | CASSEGLTLNEQFF | TGTGCCAGCAGTGAAGGGTTAACACTTAATGAGCAGTTCTTC
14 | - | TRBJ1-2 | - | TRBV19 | CASSRRTDWRGYTF | TGTGCCAGTAGTAGAAGGACAGACTGGAGGGGCTACACCTTC
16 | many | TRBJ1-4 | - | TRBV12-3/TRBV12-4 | CASSFRQVEVGEKLFF | TGTGCCAGCAGTTTCCGACAGGTCGAAGTAGGGGAAAAACTGTTTTTT
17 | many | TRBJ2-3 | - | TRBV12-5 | CASGLYPSAPSTDTQYF | TGTGCTAGTGGTTTGTACCCGAGCGCCCCTAGCACAGATACGCAGTATTTT
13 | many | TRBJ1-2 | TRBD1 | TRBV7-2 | CASSSGTGGGYTF | TGTGCCAGCAGCTCCGGGACAGGGGGCGGCTACACCTTC
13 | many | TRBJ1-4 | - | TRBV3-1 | CASSQAVGEKLFF | TGTGCCAGCAGCCAGGCAGTAGGTGAAAAACTGTTTTTT
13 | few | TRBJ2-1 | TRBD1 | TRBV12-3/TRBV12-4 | CASSRPGTGKLVF | TGTGCCAGCAGTCGTCCCGGGACAGGGAAGTTGGTCTTC
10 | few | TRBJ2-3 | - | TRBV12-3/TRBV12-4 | CASSYDTQYF | TGTGCCAGCAGTTACGATACGCAGTATTTT
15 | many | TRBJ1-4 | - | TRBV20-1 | CSARDPGEGGEKLFF | TGCAGTGCTAGAGATCCGGGGGAGGGAGGGGAAAAACTGTTTTTT
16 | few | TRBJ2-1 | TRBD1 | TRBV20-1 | CSARDPETGFYNEQFF | TGCAGTGCTAGAGACCCCGAGACAGGGTTCTACAATGAGCAGTTCTTC
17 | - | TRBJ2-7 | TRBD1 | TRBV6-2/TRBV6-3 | CASSYSTPGQGNYEQYF | TGTGCCAGCAGTTACTCGACACCGGGACAGGGGAACTACGAGCAGTACTTC